This T cell receptor (beta chain) was profiled in a study of CD8+ T cells in alopecia areata. Study results and caveats: Scalp lesions, especially in alopecia totalis/universalis, had higher clonality than normal scalp. TCR sharing across patients was less clear than in mice, possibly HLA-related.

The germline V gene has CDR1 MNHNS and CDR2 SASEGT. Germline trimming cut 6 bases from V and 1 base from J; bases unmatched to any gene: 11. This CDR3 has 17 residues. A remark on this clone: Its target is not known.

It was cDNA, reverse transcribed from extracted RNA, that served as the sequencing template. Libraries were prepared by immunoSEQ multiplex PCR; TCRdb keeps only in-frame clonotypes and omits some of them. Of hundreds of thousands of clones listed, 50% to 70% are singletons. The specimen was CD4+ T cells sorted from blood, collected at week 0. The chain recombines TRBV6-1 with TRBJ1-2; 10 bases map to TRBD1. This clonotype was obtained from a human donor with alopecia areata. The CDR3 bases are TGTGCCAGCAGAGAACCGGGACAGGGGTTTGGTAACTATGGCTACACCTTC. This codes for CASREPGQGFGNYGYTF.